This T cell receptor beta chain was sequenced for a study of CD8+ T cells in alopecia areata. The length of the CDR3 is 13 residues. Deletions cut 7 bases from V and 6 bases from J, with 13 bases between. Germline V gene sequence: CDR1 MGHDK, CDR2 SYGVNS. This clone has only a few counts. RNA was isolated and reverse transcribed to cDNA, the sequencing template. Libraries were prepared by immunoSEQ multiplex PCR; TCRdb keeps only in-frame clonotypes and omits some of them. The data show around 250,000 clones, with roughly two thirds seen just once and under 1.5% held by the top ten. This TCR came from a human donor with alopecia areata. The material was CD4+ T cells sorted from blood, obtained at week 0. V usage is TRBV25-1 and J usage is TRBJ1-5; the D gene is possibly TRBD1 (5 bases). The CDR3 bases are TGTGCCAGCACTGGGGGATTCGGTCAGCCCCAGCATTTT. Protein product: CASTGGFGQPQHF.